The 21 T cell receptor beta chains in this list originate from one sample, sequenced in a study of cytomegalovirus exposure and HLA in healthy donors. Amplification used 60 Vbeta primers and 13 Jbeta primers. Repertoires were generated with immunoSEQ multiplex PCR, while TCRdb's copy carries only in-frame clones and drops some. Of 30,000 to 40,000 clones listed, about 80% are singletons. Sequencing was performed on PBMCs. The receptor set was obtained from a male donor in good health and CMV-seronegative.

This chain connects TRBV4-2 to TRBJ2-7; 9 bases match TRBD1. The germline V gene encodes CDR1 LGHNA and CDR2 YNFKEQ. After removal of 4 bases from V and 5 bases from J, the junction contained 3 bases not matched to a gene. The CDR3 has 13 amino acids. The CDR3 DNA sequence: TGTGCCAGCAGCCGGGACAGGGACCACGAGCAGTACTTC. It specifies CASSRDRDHEQYF.

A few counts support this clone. This CDR3 is CSAGHKDGYTF. The CDR3 coding sequence is TGCAGTGCTGGACATAAGGATGGCTACACCTTC. The chain uses TRBV20-1 and TRBJ1-2; a possible D gene is TRBD1 (5 bases). CDR1 DFQATT and CDR2 SNEGSKA come from the germline V gene (reference sequence). V lost 5 bases and J lost 6, with 10 bases in between. The CDR3 has 11 amino acids.

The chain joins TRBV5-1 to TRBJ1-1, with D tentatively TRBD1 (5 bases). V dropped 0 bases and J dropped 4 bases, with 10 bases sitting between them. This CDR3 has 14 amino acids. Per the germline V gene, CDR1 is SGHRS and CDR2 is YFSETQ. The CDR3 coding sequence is TGCGCCAGCAGCTTGGAGACAGCGAGCACTGAAGCTTTCTTT. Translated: CASSLETASTEAFF.

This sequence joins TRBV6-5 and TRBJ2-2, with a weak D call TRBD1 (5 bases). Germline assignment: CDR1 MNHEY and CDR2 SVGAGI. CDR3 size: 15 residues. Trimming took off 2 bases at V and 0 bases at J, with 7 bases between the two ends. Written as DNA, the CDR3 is TGTGCCAGCAGTTACAGCAGGGCGAACACCGGGGAGCTGTTTTTT. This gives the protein CASSYSRANTGELFF.

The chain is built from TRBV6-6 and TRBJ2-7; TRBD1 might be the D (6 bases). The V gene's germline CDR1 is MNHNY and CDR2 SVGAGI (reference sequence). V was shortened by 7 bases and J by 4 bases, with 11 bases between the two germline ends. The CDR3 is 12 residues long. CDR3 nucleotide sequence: TGTGCCAGCACCGGACAGAGATACGAGCAGTACTTC. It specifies CASTGQRYEQYF.

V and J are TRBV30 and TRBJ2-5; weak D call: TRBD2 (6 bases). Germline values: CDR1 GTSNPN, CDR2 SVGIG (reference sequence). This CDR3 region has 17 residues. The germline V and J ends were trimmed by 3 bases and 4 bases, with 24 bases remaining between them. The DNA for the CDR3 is TGTGCCTGGAGCCGGTCCCTAGCACGCTACGGGGGAGAGACCCAGTACTTC. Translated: CAWSRSLARYGGETQYF. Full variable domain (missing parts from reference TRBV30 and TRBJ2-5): SQTIHQWPATLVQPVGSPLSLECTVEGTSNPNLYWYRQAAGRGLQLLFYSVGIGQISSEVPQNLSASRPQDRQFILSSKKLLLSDSGFYLCAWSRSLARYGGETQYFGPGTRLLVL.

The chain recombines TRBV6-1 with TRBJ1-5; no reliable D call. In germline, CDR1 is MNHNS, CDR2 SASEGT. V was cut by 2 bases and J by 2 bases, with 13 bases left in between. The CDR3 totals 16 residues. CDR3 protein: CASSELGGRGNQPQHF. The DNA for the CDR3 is TGTGCCAGCAGTGAATTGGGAGGGCGAGGCAATCAGCCCCAGCATTTT.

CDR3 loop: CSVGSGDQPQHF. As DNA, the CDR3 is TGCAGCGTTGGGTCAGGGGATCAGCCCCAGCATTTT. The chain combines TRBV29-1 with TRBJ1-5; a possible D gene is TRBD1 (6 bases). CDR3 length: 12 residues. V shed 4 bases and J shed 5 bases, with 9 bases lying between them. CDR1 and CDR2 (germline): SQVTM, ANQGSEA.

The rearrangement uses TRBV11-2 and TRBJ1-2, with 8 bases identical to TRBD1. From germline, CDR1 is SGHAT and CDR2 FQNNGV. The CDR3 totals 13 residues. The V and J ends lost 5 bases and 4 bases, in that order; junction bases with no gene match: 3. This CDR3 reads CASSHGTGYGYTF. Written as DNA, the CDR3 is TGTGCCAGCAGCCATGGGACAGGCTATGGCTACACCTTC.

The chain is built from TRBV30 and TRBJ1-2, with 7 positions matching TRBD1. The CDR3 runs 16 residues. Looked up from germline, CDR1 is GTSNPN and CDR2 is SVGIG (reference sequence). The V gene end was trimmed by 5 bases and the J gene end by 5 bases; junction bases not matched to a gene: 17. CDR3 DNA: TGTGCCTGGGCAGGGGGAAGGGGCGGTCGGGGGTATGGCTACACCTTC. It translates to CAWAGGRGGRGYGYTF.

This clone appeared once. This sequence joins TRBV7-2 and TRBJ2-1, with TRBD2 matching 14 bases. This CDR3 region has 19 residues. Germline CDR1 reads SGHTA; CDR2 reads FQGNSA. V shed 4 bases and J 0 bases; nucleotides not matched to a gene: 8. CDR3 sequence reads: CASSSPRTSGGSSYNEQFF. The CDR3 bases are TGTGCCAGCAGCTCGCCCCGGACTAGCGGGGGGAGCTCCTACAATGAGCAGTTCTTC.

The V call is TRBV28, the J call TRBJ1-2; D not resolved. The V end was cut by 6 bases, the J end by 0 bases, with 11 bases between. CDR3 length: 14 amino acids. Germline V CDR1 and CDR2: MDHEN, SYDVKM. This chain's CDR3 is CASSSAVSNYGYTF. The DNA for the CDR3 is TGTGCCAGCAGCTCCGCAGTATCTAACTATGGCTACACCTTC.

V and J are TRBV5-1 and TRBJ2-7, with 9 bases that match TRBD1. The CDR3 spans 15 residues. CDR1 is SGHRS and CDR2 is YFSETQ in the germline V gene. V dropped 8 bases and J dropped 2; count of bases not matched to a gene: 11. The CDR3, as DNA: TGCGCCAGAGGGAACCCGGGACAGGGCGCCTACGAGCAGTACTTC. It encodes CARGNPGQGAYEQYF.

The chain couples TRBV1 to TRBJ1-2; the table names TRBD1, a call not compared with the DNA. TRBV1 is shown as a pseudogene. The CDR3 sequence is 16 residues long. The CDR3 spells CTSSQDRAGDRYGYTF. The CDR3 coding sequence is TGCACCAGCAGCCAAGATCGGGCAGGGGATAGGTATGGCTACACCTTC.

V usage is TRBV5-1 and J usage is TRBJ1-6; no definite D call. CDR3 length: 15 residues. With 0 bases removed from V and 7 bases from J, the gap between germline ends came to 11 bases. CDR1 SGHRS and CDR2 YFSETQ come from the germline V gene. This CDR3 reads CASSLGVHWNSPLHF. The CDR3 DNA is TGCGCCAGCAGCTTGGGAGTCCATTGGAATTCACCCCTCCACTTT.

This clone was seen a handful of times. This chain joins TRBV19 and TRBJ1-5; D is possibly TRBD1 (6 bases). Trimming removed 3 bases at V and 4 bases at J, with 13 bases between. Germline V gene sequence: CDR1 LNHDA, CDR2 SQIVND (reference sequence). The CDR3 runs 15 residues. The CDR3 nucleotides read TGTGCCAGTAGTATCCTGGACAGATCAAATCAGCCCCAGCATTTT. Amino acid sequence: CASSILDRSNQPQHF.

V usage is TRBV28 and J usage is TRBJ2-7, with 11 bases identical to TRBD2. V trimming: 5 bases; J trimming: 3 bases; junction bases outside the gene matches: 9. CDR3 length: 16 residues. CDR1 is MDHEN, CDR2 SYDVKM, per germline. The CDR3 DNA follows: TGTGCCAGCAGTCCGGCCTTAGCGGGGGGGGTCTACGAGCAGTACTTC. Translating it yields CASSPALAGGVYEQYF.

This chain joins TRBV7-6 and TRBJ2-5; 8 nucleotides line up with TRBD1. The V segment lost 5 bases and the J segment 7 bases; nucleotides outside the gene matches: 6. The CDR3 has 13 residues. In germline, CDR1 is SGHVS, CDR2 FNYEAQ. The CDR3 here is CASSADRARTQYF. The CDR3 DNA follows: TGTGCCAGCAGCGCGGACAGGGCACGGACCCAGTACTTC. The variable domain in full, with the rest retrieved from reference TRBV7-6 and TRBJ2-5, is GAGVSQSPRYKVTKRGQDVALRCDPISGHVSLYWYRQALGQGPEFLTYFNYEAQQDKSGLPNDRFSAERPEGSISTLTIQRTEQRDSAMYRCASSADRARTQYFGPGTRLLVL.

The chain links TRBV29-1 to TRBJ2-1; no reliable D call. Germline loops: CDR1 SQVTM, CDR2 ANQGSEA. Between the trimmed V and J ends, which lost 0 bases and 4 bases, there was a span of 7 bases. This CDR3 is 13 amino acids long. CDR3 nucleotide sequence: TGCAGCGTTGAAGATCCCGTATACAATGAGCAGTTCTTC. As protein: CSVEDPVYNEQFF.

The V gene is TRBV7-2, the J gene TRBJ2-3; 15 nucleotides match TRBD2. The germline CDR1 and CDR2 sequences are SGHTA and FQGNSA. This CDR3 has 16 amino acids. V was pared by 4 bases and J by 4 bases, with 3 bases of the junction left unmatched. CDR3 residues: CASSSRTSGGADTQYF. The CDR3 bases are TGTGCCAGCAGCTCCCGGACTAGCGGGGGGGCAGATACGCAGTATTTT. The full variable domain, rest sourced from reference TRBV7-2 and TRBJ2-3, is GAGVSQSPSNKVTEKGKDVELRCDPISGHTALYWYRQSLGQGLEFLIYFQGNSAPDKSGLPSDRFSAERTGGSVSTLTIQRTQQEDSAVYLCASSSRTSGGADTQYFGPGTRLTVL.

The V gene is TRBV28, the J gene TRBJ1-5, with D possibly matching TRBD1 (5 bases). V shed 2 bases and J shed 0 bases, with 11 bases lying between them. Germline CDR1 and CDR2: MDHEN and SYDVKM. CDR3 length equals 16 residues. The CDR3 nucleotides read TGTGCCAGCAGTTTACATCGGGGGAATAGCAATCAGCCCCAGCATTTT. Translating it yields CASSLHRGNSNQPQHF.